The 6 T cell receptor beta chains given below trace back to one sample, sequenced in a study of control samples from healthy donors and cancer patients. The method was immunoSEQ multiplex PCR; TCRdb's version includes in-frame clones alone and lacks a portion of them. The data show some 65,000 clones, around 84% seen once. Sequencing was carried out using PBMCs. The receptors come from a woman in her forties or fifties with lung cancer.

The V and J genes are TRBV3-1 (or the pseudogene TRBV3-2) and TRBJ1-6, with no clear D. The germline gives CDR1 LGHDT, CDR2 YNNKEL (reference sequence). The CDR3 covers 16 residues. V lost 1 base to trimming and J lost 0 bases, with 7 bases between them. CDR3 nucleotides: TGTGCCAGCAGCCAAGGGCCGAGCTCCTATAATTCACCCCTCCACTTT. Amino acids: CASSQGPSSYNSPLHF.

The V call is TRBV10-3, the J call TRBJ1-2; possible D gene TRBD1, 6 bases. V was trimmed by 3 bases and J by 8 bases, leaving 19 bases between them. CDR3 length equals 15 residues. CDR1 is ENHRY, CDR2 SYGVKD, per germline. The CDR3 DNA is TGTGCCATCAGTGACCGTGGGGGGGCAGTTGAGGGCTACACCTTC. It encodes CAISDRGGAVEGYTF.

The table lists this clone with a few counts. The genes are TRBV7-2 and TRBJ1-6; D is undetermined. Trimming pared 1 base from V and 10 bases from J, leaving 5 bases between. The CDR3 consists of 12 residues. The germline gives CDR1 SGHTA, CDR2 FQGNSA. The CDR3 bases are TGTGCCAGCAGCTTAGTTCGGTCACCCCTCCACTTT. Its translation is CASSLVRSPLHF.

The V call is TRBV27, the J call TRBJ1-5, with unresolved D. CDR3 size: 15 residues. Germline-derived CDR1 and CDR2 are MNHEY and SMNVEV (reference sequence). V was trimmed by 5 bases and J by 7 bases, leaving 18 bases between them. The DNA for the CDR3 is TGTGCCAGCAGTACCGCCCGCCAGTTCCTACAGCCCCAGCATTTT. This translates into CASSTARQFLQPQHF.

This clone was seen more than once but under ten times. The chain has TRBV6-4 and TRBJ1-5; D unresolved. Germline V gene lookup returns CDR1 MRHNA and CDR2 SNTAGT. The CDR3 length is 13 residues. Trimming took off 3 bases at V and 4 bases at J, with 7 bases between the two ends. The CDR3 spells CASSEDQNQPQHF. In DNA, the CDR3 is TGTGCCAGCAGTGAGGACCAGAATCAGCCCCAGCATTTT.

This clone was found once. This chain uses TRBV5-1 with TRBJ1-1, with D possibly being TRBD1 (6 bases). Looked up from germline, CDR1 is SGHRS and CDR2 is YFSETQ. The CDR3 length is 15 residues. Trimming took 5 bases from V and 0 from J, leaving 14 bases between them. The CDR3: CASRWTAGMNTEAFF. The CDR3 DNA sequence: TGCGCCAGCAGGTGGACAGCGGGGATGAACACTGAAGCTTTCTTT.